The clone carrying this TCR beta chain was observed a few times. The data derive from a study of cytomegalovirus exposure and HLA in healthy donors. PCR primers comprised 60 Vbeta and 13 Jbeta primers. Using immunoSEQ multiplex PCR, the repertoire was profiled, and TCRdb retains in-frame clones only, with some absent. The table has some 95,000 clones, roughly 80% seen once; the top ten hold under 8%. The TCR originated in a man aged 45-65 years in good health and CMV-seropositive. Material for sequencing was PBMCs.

The CDR3 protein is CAWRGGASGGQETQYF. The CDR3 DNA follows: TGTGCCTGGAGGGGGGGGGCTAGCGGGGGCCAAGAGACCCAGTACTTC. This chain connects TRBV30 to TRBJ2-5; 10 nucleotides align to TRBD2. The CDR3 is made up of 16 amino acids. CDR1 GTSNPN and CDR2 SVGIG come from the germline V gene (reference sequence). The V and J ends lost 3 bases and 1 base, in that order; junction bases with no gene match: 8.